Given below is one TCR beta chain in context. This record comes from a study of regulatory T cells in long-lasting Graves disease. Time point indicated: persistent/refractory GD, antithyroid drugs over 5 years with positive TRAb. PBMC-derived RNA was used for the TCR library. With iRepertoire HTBI primers and Arm-PCR of CDR3 regions, TCR beta libraries were built. TCRdb fed the multiplex PCR reads into MiXCR, producing one record per CDR3 protein. Seen here are approximately 690,000 distinct CDR3 sequences, about 32% observed once, and the top ten hold roughly 41%. CDR3 length equals 22 residues. J gave up 3 bases and V 2 bases, and 21 bases lay outside the gene matches. In germline, CDR1 is SGHVS, CDR2 FNYEAQ.

The sequence was collected from a female donor with Graves disease. Sequenced here: peripheral blood mononuclear cells (PBMCs), sampled when the disease was refractory, from a patient treated with antithyroid drugs. The rearrangement links TRBV7-6 to TRBJ2-5; 13 nucleotides agree with TRBD2. The DNA for the CDR3 is TGTGCCAGCAGCTTATACGTCCGCCAACCAACCCCTGGGACTAGCGGGAAAGAGACCCAGTACTTC. Protein product: CASSLYVRQPTPGTSGKETQYF.